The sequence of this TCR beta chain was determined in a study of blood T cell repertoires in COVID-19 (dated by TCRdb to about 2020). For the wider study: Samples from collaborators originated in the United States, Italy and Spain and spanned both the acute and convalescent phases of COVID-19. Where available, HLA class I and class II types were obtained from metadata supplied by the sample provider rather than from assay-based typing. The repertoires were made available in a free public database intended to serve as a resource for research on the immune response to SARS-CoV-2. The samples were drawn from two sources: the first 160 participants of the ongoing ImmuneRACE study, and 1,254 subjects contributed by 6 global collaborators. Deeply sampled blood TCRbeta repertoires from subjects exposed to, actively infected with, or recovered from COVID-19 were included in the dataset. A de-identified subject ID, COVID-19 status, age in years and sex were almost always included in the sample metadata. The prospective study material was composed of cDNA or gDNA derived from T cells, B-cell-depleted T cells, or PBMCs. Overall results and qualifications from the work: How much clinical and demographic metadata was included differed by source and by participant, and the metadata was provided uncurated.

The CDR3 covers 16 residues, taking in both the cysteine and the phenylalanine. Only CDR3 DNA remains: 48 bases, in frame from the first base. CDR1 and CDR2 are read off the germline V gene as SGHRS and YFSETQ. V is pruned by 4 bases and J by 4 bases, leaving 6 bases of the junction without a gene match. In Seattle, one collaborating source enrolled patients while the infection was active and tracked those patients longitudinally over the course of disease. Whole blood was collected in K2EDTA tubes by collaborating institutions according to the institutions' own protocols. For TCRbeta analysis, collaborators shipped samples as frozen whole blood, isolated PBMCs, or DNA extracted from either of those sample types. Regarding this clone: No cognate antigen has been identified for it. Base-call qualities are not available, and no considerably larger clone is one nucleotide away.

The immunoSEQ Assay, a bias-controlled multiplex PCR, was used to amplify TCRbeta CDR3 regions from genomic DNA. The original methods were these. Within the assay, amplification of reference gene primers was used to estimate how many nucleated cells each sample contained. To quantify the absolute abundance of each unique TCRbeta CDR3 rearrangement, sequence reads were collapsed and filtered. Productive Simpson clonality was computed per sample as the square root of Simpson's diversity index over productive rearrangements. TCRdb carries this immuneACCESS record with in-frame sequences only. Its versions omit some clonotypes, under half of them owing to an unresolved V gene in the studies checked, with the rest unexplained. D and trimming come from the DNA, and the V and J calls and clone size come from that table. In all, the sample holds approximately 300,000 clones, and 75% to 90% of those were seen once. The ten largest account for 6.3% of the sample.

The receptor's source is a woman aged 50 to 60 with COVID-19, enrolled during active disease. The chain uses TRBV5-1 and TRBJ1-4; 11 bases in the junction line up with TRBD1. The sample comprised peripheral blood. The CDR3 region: CASSLWTGGFNEKLFF. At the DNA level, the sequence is TGCGCCAGCAGCCTTTGGACAGGGGGCTTTAATGAAAAACTGTTTTTT.